The clone carrying this TCR beta chain was detected ten times or more. Its antigen is not known. The sample originates from a study of molecular identifiers for immune sequencing clone quantification. Study findings and constraints: Reportedly, one cell's Jurkat TCR RNA was detected within 1,200,000 naive CD8 cells. For highly expanded clones, sizes could be underestimated when identical TCR molecules share a barcode.

With 4 bases removed from V and 0 bases from J, the gap between germline ends came to 7 bases. The CDR3 is 14 residues long. From germline, CDR1 is SEHNR and CDR2 FQNEAQ (reference sequence). MiXCR, applied by TCRdb to the PCR reads, yields one record per CDR3 protein. This sample has around 300,000 distinct CDR3 sequences, with about 22% found just once. The CD8+CD4-CCR7+CD45RA+ phenotype defined the sorted naive CD8 T cells. V gene TRBV7-9 combines with J gene TRBJ1-5; no clear D. The receptor was derived from a human donor in good health. Some libraries in this study had Jurkat cell RNA spiked in. Source material: naive CD8+ T cells from blood, with Jurkat cell RNA spiked in. Subset meaning: FACS-sorted CD8+CD4-CCR7+CD45RA+ naive T cells. The CDR3, as DNA: TGTGCCAGCAGCTCACCGTCTAGCAATCAGCCCCAGCATTTT. Protein sequence: CASSSPSSNQPQHF.